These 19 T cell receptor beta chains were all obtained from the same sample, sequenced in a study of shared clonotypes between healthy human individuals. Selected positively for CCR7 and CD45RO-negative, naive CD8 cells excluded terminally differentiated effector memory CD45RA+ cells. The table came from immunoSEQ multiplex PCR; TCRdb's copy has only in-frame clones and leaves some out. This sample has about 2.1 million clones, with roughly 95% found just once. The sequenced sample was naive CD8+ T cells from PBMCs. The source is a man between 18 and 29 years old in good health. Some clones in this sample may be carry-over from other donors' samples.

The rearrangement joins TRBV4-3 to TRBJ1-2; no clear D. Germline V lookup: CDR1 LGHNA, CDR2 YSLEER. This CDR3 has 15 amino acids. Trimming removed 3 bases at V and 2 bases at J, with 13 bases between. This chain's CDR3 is CASSHEERGNYGYTF. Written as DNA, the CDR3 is TGCGCCAGCAGCCACGAAGAAAGAGGGAACTATGGCTACACCTTC.

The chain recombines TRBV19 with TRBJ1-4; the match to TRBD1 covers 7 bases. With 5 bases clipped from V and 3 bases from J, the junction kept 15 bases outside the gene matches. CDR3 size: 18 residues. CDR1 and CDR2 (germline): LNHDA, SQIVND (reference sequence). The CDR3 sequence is CASSHRTTLTGSNEKLFF. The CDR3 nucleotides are TGTGCCAGTAGTCACAGAACAACTTTGACAGGGTCTAATGAAAAACTGTTTTTT.

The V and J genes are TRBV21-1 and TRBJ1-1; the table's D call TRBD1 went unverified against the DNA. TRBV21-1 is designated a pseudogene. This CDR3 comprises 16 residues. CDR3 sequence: CASSKNLQGLNTEAFF. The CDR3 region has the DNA TGTGCCAGCAGCAAAAACCTACAGGGGCTGAACACTGAAGCTTTCTTT.

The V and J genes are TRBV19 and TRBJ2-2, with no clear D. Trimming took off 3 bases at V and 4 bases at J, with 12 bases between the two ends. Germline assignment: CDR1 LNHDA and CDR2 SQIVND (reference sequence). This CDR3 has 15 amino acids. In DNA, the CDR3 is TGTGCCAGTAGTATCAGGCAGGTGGTCACCGGGGAGCTGTTTTTT. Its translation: CASSIRQVVTGELFF. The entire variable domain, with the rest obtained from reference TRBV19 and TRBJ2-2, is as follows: DGGITQSPKYLFRKEGQNVTLSCEQNLNHDAMYWYRQDPGQGLRLIYYSQIVNDFQKGDIAEGYSVSREKKESFPLTVTSAQKNPTAFYLCASSIRQVVTGELFFGEGSRLTVL.

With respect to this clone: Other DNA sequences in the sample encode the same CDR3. The CDR3 sequence is CASSYSEGPYGYTF. The CDR3 nucleotides read TGTGCCAGCAGTTACTCGGAGGGTCCCTATGGCTACACCTTC. V and J are TRBV6-5 and TRBJ1-2; no clear D gene. The V gene's germline CDR1 is MNHEY and CDR2 SVGAGI. The CDR3 is 14 amino acids. Trimming pared 0 bases from V and 4 bases from J, leaving 9 bases between.

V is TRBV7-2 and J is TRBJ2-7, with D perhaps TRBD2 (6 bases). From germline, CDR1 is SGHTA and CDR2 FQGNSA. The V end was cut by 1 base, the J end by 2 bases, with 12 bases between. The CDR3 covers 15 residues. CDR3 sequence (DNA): TGTGCCAGCAGCTTAGGAGCGGGCCCAACCTACGAGCAGTACTTC. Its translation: CASSLGAGPTYEQYF.

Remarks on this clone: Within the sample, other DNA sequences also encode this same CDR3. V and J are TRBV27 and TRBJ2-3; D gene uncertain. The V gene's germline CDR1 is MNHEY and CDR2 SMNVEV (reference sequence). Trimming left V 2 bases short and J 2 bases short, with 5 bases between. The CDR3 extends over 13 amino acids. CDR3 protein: CASSLGLTDTQYF. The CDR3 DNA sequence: TGTGCCAGCAGTTTAGGTCTCACAGATACGCAGTATTTT.

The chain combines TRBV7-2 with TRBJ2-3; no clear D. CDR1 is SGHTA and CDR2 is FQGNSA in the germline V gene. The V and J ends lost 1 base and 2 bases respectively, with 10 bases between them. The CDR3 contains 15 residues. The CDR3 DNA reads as TGTGCCAGCAGCTTAGTGCTGGGTAACACAGATACGCAGTATTTT. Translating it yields CASSLVLGNTDTQYF.

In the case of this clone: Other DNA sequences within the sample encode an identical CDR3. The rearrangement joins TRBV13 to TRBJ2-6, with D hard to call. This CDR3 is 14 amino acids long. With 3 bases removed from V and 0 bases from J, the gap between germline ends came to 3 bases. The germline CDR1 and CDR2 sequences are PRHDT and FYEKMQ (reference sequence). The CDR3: CASSFSSGANVLTF. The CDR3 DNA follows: TGTGCCAGCAGCTTTTCCTCTGGGGCCAACGTCCTGACTTTC.

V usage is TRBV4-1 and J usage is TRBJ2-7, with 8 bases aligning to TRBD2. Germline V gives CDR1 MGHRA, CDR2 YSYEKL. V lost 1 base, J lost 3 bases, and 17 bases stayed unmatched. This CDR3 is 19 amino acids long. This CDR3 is CASSQATLSGVSFFYEQYF. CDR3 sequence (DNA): TGCGCCAGCAGCCAAGCCACCCTTAGCGGGGTTTCCTTCTTCTACGAGCAGTACTTC.

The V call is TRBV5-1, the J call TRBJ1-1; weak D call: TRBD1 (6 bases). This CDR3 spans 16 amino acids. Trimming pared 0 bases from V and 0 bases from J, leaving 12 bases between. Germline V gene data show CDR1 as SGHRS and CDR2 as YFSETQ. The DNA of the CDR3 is TGCGCCAGCAGCTTGGTGGGGGCAGGGGTGAACACTGAAGCTTTCTTT. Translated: CASSLVGAGVNTEAFF.

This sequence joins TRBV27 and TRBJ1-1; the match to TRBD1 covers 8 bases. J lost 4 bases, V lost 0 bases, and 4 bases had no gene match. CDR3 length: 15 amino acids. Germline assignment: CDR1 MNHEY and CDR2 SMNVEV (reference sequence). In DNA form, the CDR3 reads TGTGCCAGCAGTTTATCCGGACAGGGAGGCACTGAAGCTTTCTTT. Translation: CASSLSGQGGTEAFF.

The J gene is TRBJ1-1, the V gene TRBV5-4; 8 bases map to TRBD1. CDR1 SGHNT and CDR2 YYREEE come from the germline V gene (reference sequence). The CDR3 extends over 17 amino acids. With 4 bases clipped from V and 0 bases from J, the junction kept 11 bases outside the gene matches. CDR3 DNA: TGTGCCAGCAGCCCCGGTGAGAGGACAGGGATGAACACTGAAGCTTTCTTT. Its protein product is CASSPGERTGMNTEAFF.

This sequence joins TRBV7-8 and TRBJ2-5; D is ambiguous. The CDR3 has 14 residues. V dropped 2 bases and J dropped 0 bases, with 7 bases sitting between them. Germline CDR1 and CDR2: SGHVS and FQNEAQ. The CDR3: CASSLSLNQETQYF. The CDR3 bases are TGTGCCAGCAGCTTAAGTCTAAACCAAGAGACCCAGTACTTC.

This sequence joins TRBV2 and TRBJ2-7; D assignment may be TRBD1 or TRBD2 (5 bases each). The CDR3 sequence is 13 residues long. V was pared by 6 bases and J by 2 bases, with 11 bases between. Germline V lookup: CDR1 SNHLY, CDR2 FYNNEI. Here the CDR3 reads CASRSGSAYEQYF. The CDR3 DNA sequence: TGTGCCAGCAGGTCAGGGAGCGCCTACGAGCAGTACTTC.

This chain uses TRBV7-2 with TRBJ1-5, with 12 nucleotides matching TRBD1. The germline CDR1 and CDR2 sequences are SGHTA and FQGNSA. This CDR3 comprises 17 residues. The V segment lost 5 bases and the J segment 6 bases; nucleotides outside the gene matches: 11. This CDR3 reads CASSLGTGGALGQPQHF. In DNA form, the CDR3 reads TGTGCCAGCAGCCTTGGGACAGGGGGCGCATTAGGTCAGCCCCAGCATTTT. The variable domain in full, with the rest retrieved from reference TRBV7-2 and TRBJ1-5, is GAGVSQSPSNKVTEKGKDVELRCDPISGHTALYWYRQSLGQGLEFLIYFQGNSAPDKSGLPSDRFSAERTGGSVSTLTIQRTQQEDSAVYLCASSLGTGGALGQPQHFGDGTRLSIL.

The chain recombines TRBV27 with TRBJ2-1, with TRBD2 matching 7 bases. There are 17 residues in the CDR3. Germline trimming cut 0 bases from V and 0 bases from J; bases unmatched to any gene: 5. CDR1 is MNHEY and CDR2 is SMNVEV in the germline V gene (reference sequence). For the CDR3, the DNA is TGTGCCAGCAGTTTATCGTGGGAGGGATTCTCCTACAATGAGCAGTTCTTC. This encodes CASSLSWEGFSYNEQFF.

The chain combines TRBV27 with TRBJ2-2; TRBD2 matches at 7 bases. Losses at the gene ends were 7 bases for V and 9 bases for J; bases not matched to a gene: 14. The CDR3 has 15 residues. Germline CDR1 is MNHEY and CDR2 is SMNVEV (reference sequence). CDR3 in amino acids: CASTSLVGRERELFF. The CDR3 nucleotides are TGTGCCAGCACCTCCTTGGTGGGGCGGGAGCGGGAGCTGTTTTTT.

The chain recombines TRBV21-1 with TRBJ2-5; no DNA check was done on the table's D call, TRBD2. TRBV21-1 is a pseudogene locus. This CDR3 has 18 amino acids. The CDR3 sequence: CASSVRTSGRAMGETQYF. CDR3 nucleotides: TGTGCCAGCAGCGTCCGGACTAGCGGGAGGGCGATGGGAGAGACCCAGTACTTC.